Following are 16 T cell receptor beta chains from one sample sequenced in a study of blood T cells in healthy people across ages. The use of a sample-barcoded 5' primer and a J-beta primer mix characterized a second PCR of about 7 to 12 cycles. TCRdb passed the 5' RACE reads through MiXCR, listing each CDR3 protein once. This table has about 1.8 million distinct CDR3 sequences, less than 50% appearing once. Sequencing was done on a sample of blood. These receptors all come from a woman between 40 and 55 years old in good health.

This clonotype showed up just a few times. The chain recombines TRBV5-1 with TRBJ2-3; maybe TRBD2 (6 bases). Deletions cut 0 bases from V and 2 bases from J, with 22 bases between. The CDR3 has 19 amino acids. The germline gives CDR1 SGHRS, CDR2 YFSETQ. DNA for the CDR3: TGCGCCAGCAGCTTGGGGAGGGAGTCCGCCTTGTTGAACACAGATACGCAGTATTTT. The encoded protein is CASSLGRESALLNTDTQYF. The full variable domain, rest sourced from reference TRBV5-1 and TRBJ2-3, is KAGVTQTPRYLIKTRGQQVTLSCSPISGHRSVSWYQQTPGQGLQFLFEYFSETQRNKGNFPGRFSGRQFSNSRSEMNVSTLELGDSALYLCASSLGRESALLNTDTQYFGPGTRLTVL.

The chain carries TRBV29-1 and TRBJ1-2, with 8 bases aligning to TRBD1. This CDR3 comprises 12 residues. CDR1 SQVTM and CDR2 ANQGSEA come from the germline V gene. Trimming cost V 5 bases and J 8 bases; bases outside gene matches: 7. The CDR3 nucleotides are TGCAGCGTTTCGGACAGGGCGGGGGGCTACACCTTC. This encodes CSVSDRAGGYTF.

This clonotype was detected only once. The CDR3, as DNA: TGTGCCAGCAGTTCGGGACAGACGCAACAGTACTTC. It specifies CASSSGQTQQYF. The V call is TRBV28, the J call TRBJ2-5, with TRBD1 matching 7 bases. This CDR3 has 12 amino acids. The germline CDR1 and CDR2 sequences are MDHEN and SYDVKM. V was pared by 4 bases and J by 11 bases, with 7 bases of the junction left unmatched. Together with reference TRBV28 and TRBJ2-5, the CDR3 gives the full variable domain: DVKVTQSSRYLVKRTGEKVFLECVQDMDHENMFWYRQDPGLGLRLIYFSYDVKMKEKGDIPEGYSVSREKKERFSLILESASTNQTSMYLCASSSGQTQQYFGPGTRLLVL.

In this sample, this clonotype turned up a few times. V is TRBV20-1 and J is TRBJ2-7; D call uncertain. Germline loops: CDR1 DFQATT, CDR2 SNEGSKA (reference sequence). This CDR3 is 15 amino acids long. Trimming pared 1 base from V and 0 bases from J, leaving 13 bases between. This chain's CDR3 is CSARAHGAASYEQYF. The CDR3 DNA reads as TGCAGTGCTAGAGCGCACGGCGCTGCCTCCTACGAGCAGTACTTC.

This clonotype was seen a handful of times. The chain carries TRBV28 and TRBJ2-3; D is tentatively TRBD1 or TRBD2 (5 bases each). Germline lookup yields CDR1 MDHEN and CDR2 SYDVKM. Trimming left V 6 bases short and J 14 bases short, with 21 bases between. This CDR3 has 13 residues. The DNA for the CDR3 is TGTGCCAGCAGCCTACTAGGGACCGCAGATTTGTATTTT. Protein sequence: CASSLLGTADLYF.

This chain links TRBV10-3 with TRBJ2-1; 7 bases fit TRBD1. Germline CDR1 is ENHRY and CDR2 is SYGVKD. This CDR3 contains 14 residues. V shed 10 bases and J 4 bases; nucleotides not matched to a gene: 10. The CDR3: CATRKDRTYNEQFF. The CDR3 DNA reads as TGTGCCACCCGAAAGGACAGGACTTACAATGAGCAGTTCTTC.

The chain is built from TRBV7-9 and TRBJ1-4; 7 bases fit TRBD1. V was pared by 2 bases and J by 0 bases, with 3 bases of the junction left unmatched. Per germline, CDR1 SEHNR and CDR2 FQNEAQ (reference sequence). The CDR3 has 16 amino acids. In DNA form, the CDR3 reads TGTGCCAGCAGCTTAACGGGACAGTCAACTAATGAAAAACTGTTTTTT. Translated, it gives CASSLTGQSTNEKLFF.

V is TRBV20-1 and J is TRBJ2-7; 8 bases agree with TRBD2. The CDR3 loop spans 15 amino acids. J gave up 2 bases and V 5 bases, and 11 bases lay outside the gene matches. Germline V gene lookup returns CDR1 DFQATT and CDR2 SNEGSKA (reference sequence). CDR3 region: CSAPRAAGGTYEQYF. CDR3 coding DNA: TGCAGTGCTCCGAGGGCGGCGGGGGGAACCTACGAGCAGTACTTC.

This clonotype was observed a few times. The CDR3 is CSARDQARTIFGSPLHF. In DNA form, the CDR3 reads TGCAGTGCTAGAGATCAAGCTCGCACAATCTTCGGGTCACCCCTCCACTTT. J is TRBJ1-6 and V is TRBV20-1; no reliable D call. The V end lost 0 bases, the J end lost 10 bases, and 22 bases lay between the germline ends. Germline assignment: CDR1 DFQATT and CDR2 SNEGSKA (reference sequence). This CDR3 region has 17 residues.

The chain is built from TRBV7-2 and TRBJ1-2, with 7 bases aligning to TRBD1. There are 15 residues in the CDR3. CDR1 is SGHTA, CDR2 FQGNSA, per germline. The J segment lost 2 bases and the V segment lost 5 bases, leaving 8 bases of the junction unmatched. The CDR3 bases are TGTGCCAGCAGCCCCAACCGGGACAGAAACTATGGCTACACCTTC. Its protein is CASSPNRDRNYGYTF.

CDR3 in amino acids: CASSQVNSGYYEQYF. DNA of the CDR3: TGTGCCAGCAGCCAAGTGAATAGCGGGTACTACGAGCAGTACTTC. The chain combines TRBV4-2 with TRBJ2-7; TRBD2 matches 7 bases. The V and J ends lost 1 base and 3 bases, in that order; junction bases with no gene match: 6. Germline-derived CDR1 and CDR2 are LGHNA and YNFKEQ. The CDR3 totals 15 residues.

The chain carries TRBV20-1 and TRBJ2-3, with D possibly being TRBD2 (6 bases). Germline-derived CDR1 and CDR2 are DFQATT and SNEGSKA (reference sequence). V dropped 6 bases and J dropped 1 base, with 14 bases sitting between them. The CDR3 covers 14 residues. The CDR3 bases are TGCAGTGCCCAAGGGCGGGGTCGCACAGATACGCAGTATTTT. Protein: CSAQGRGRTDTQYF.

The V and J genes are TRBV15 and TRBJ1-1; TRBD1 might be the D (5 bases). Between the trimmed V and J ends, which lost 0 bases and 2 bases, there was a span of 10 bases. The CDR3 length is 15 residues. Germline loops: CDR1 LNHNV, CDR2 YYDKDF (reference sequence). CDR3 amino acids: CATSRDRQPNTEAFF. The CDR3 bases are TGTGCCACCAGCAGAGATCGACAGCCCAACACTGAAGCTTTCTTT.

The J gene is TRBJ2-3, the V gene TRBV2; 9 bases line up with TRBD1. This CDR3 is 17 amino acids long. Trimming removed 5 bases from V and 0 bases from J; junction bases left unmatched: 9. Germline CDR1 SNHLY, CDR2 FYNNEI. The CDR3 DNA sequence: TGTGCCAGCAGTTCCGTCCCGGGACAGGGAAGCACAGATACGCAGTATTTT. It yields the protein CASSSVPGQGSTDTQYF. The full variable domain, its missing parts supplied by reference TRBV2 and TRBJ2-3, is EPEVTQTPSHQVTQMGQEVILRCVPISNHLYFYWYRQILGQKVEFLVSFYNNEISEKSEIFDDQFSVERPDGSNFTLKIRSTKLEDSAMYFCASSSVPGQGSTDTQYFGPGTRLTVL.

The rearrangement uses TRBV7-9 and TRBJ1-3, with D perhaps TRBD1 (6 bases). The V end lost 4 bases, the J end lost 6 bases, and 13 bases lay between the germline ends. This CDR3 is built from 14 residues. Germline V lookup: CDR1 SEHNR, CDR2 FQNEAQ (reference sequence). CDR3 DNA: TGTGCCAGCAGCTCCGGACAGTACCAAAACACCATATATTTT. As protein: CASSSGQYQNTIYF.

J is TRBJ2-5 and V is TRBV6-5, with a possible D match to TRBD2 (6 bases). This CDR3 is built from 15 residues. The V gene lost 6 bases and the J gene lost 1 base, with 15 bases spanning the gap. Germline V lookup: CDR1 MNHEY, CDR2 SVGAGI. The DNA for the CDR3 is TGTGCCAGCAGGTCCGCGGGGATACTCCAAGAGACCCAGTACTTC. It is translated as CASRSAGILQETQYF.